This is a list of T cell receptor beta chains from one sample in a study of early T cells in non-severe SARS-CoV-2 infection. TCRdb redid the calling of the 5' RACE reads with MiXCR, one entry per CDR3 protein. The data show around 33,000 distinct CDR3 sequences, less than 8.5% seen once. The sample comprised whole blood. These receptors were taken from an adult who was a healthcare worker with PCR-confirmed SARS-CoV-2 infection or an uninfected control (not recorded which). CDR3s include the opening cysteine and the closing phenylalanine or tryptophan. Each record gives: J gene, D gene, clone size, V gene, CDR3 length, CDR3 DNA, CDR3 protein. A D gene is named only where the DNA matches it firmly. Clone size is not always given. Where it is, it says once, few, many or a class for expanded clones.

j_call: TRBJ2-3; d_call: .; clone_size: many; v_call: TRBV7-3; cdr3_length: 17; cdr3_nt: TGTGCCAGCAGCCGGAACCTAAATCAGGGCGGCACAGATACGCAGTATTTT; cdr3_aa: CASSRNLNQGGTDTQYF
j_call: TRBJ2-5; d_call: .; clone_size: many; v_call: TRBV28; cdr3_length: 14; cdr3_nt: TGTGCCAGCAGCGCGCCCGGTGGCCAAGAGACCCAGTACTTC; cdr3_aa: CASSAPGGQETQYF
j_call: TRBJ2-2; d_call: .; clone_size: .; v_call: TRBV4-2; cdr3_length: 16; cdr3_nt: TGTGCCAGCAGCCAAGCCGACAGGAGCTACACCGGGGAGCCGTTTTTT; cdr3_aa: CASSQADRSYTGEPFF
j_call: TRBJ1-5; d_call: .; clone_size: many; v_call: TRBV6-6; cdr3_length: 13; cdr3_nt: TGTGCCAGCACCATAAAACAGGGTCAGCCCCAGCATTTT; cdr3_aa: CASTIKQGQPQHF
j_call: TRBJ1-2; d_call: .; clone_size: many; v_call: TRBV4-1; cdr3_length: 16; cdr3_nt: TGCGCCAGCAGCCAAGATGGAACAGCAGCTAACTATGGCTACACCTTC; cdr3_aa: CASSQDGTAANYGYTF
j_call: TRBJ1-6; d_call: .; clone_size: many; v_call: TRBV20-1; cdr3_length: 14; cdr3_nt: TGCAGTGCTCACCGGGACACCAATAATTCACCCCTCCACTTT; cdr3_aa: CSAHRDTNNSPLHF
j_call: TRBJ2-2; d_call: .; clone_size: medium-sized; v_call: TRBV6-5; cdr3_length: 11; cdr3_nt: TGTGCCAGCAGTTACGGAGGGGAGCTGTTTTTT; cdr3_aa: CASSYGGELFF
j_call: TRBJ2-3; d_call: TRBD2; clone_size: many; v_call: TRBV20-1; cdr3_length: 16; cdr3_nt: TGCAGTGCTAGAGATGTGGCGGGAGGGTATGCAGATACGCAGTATTTT; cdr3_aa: CSARDVAGGYADTQYF
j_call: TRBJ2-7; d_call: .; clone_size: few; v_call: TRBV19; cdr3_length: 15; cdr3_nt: TGTGCCAGTAGTATACAGCGGGCCAACTCCTACGAGCAGTACTTC; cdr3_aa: CASSIQRANSYEQYF
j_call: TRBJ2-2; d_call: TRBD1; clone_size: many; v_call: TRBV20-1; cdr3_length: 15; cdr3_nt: TGCAGTGTCATCCGGGACAGGCCTAACACCGGGGAGCTGTTTTTT; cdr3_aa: CSVIRDRPNTGELFF
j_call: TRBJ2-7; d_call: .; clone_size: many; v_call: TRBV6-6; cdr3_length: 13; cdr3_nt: TGTGCCAGCAGTTACTCGTCGGATTCCGAGCAGTACTTC; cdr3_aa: CASSYSSDSEQYF
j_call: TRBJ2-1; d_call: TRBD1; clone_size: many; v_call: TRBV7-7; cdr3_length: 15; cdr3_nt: TGTGCTAGCAGCCTCAGGACAGGGGGGTACAATGAGCAGTTCTTC; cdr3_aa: CASSLRTGGYNEQFF
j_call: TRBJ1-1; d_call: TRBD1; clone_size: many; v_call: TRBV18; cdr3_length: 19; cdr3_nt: TGTGCCAGCTCACCACTATCAGGACAGGGGGCTGGAGTGAACACTGAAGCTTTCTTT; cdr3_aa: CASSPLSGQGAGVNTEAFF
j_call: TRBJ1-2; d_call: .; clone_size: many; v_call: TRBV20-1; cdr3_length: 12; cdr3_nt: TGCAGTGCTAGAGTTCAGGGGTATGGCTACACCTTC; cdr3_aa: CSARVQGYGYTF